The clone carrying this T cell receptor (beta chain) showed up just a few times. Its antigen remains unknown. This entry comes from a study of cytotoxic CD8 clonotypes in ibrutinib-treated CLL. The study's findings and limits: Upon ibrutinib response clonality rose, and upon progression it fell back toward baseline.

Sequencing was performed with immunoSEQ multiplex PCR; in TCRdb, only in-frame clones are kept and a portion is missing. The table lists about 200,000 clones, roughly three quarters of them singletons. Genomic DNA for TCR beta libraries, around 2 micrograms, came from cryopreserved PBMCs. This sample comprised PBMCs, obtained after 12 months of ibrutinib treatment. The sequence was obtained from a human donor with chronic lymphocytic leukemia.

This CDR3 is CASSLEGMQGEQYF. The DNA for the CDR3 is TGTGCCAGCAGCTTAGAGGGGATGCAAGGCGAGCAGTACTTC. The chain combines TRBV11-2 with TRBJ2-7; D uncertain. Germline CDR1 and CDR2: SGHAT and FQNNGV. V lost 0 bases and J lost 6, with 12 bases in between. This CDR3 spans 14 amino acids.